The source of this T cell receptor (beta chain) is a study of blood T cell repertoires in COVID-19. Overall study context: There were acute and convalescent COVID-19 samples, and they came from the United States, Italy and Spain. T cells, B-cell-depleted T cells, or PBMCs provided the cDNA or gDNA that served as material.

In the source study's methods: Researchers report that nucleated cell counts were estimated from reference gene primer amplification. Generated by immunoSEQ multiplex PCR, the TCRdb table keeps only in-frame clones and is missing some. The V and J calls and clone size were taken over from that table, and D and trimming were inferred from the DNA. The sample has 100,000 to 150,000 clones; more than 85% are singletons. Seattle's cohort entered during active infection and was followed longitudinally. Trimming left V 3 bases short and J 2 bases short, with 14 bases between. Looked up from germline, CDR1 is SGHDT and CDR2 is YYEEEE. The CDR3 consists of 15 residues.

The sequencing input was peripheral blood. The V and J genes are TRBV5-6 and TRBJ1-1, with D unclear. The sequence was collected from a man aged 60 to 75 with COVID-19, enrolled during active disease. The CDR3 DNA reads as TGTGCCAGCAGCTGGAACACCGGGTCAAACACTGAAGCTTTCTTT. It specifies CASSWNTGSNTEAFF.